The present TCR beta chain was sequenced within a study of cytomegalovirus exposure and HLA in healthy donors. Study results and limitations: Later genetic work tied a missense DCLRE1C variant to beta-chain V and J trimming. An analysis done earlier found most TCR beta V segments productive about 87% or about 30% of the time. Sequencing depth roughly uniform across donors was assumed in presence/absence analyses.

Trimming removed 0 bases from V and 5 bases from J, with 16 bases in between. Germline V gene lookup returns CDR1 SGDLS and CDR2 YYNGEE. The CDR3 has 16 residues. With 60 Vbeta and 13 Jbeta primers, the PCR was carried out. In the original analysis: Among the unique TCR beta chains that a later analysis counted, about 86 million in all, about 11 million were shared. Data came from immunoSEQ multiplex PCR; TCRdb stores just in-frame clones and leaves some out. V and J calls plus clone size are reproduced from that table; the DNA served to infer D and trimming. The sample has around 200,000 clones, roughly four fifths seen once; the top ten hold around 3%. With regard to this clone: Its specificity is unknown.

The clonotype originates from a male donor in good health and CMV-seronegative. The sample comprised PBMCs. This rearrangement joins TRBV9 to TRBJ2-3; maybe TRBD2 (7 bases). CDR3 protein: CASSVGSTGRGDTQYF. The CDR3 DNA follows: TGTGCCAGCAGCGTAGGAAGCACAGGGAGGGGAGATACGCAGTATTTT.